This T cell receptor beta chain derives from a study of blood T cell repertoires in COVID-19. Germline values: CDR1 KGHDR, CDR2 SFDVKD. J gave up 6 bases and V 6 bases, and 4 bases lay outside the gene matches. There are 13 residues in the CDR3. This clone was observed a single time. Only in-frame clones appear in the TCRdb table, and some are missing; sequencing was by immunoSEQ multiplex PCR. The table lists under 250,000 clones, 80% of them singletons, with around 4.7% in the top ten. The TCR comes from a man in his thirties or forties with acute COVID-19. The genes are TRBV24-1 and TRBJ1-2, with 9 bases fitting TRBD1. Sequenced: PBMCs or T cells enriched from blood (not recorded which). CDR3 nucleotide sequence: TGTGCCACCAGTCGGGGACAGGGAGATGGCTACACCTTC. The encoded protein is CATSRGQGDGYTF.